The 7 T cell receptor beta chains reported below all come from one sample, sequenced in a study of blood T cell repertoires in COVID-19. TCRdb keeps only in-frame clones here, not all; method: immunoSEQ multiplex PCR. Of more than 95,000 clones listed, around 81% are singletons. The sequenced material came from peripheral blood. The receptors come from a man older than 75 with acute or convalescent COVID-19.

The chain joins TRBV28 to TRBJ1-5; tentatively, D is TRBD1 (5 bases). V gave up 8 bases and J gave up 5 bases, with 19 bases separating them. Per the germline V gene, CDR1 is MDHEN and CDR2 is SYDVKM. This CDR3 comprises 15 residues. CDR3 protein: CASYPRAGWDQPQHF. The CDR3 nucleotides are TGTGCCAGCTATCCTCGTGCAGGGTGGGATCAGCCCCAGCATTTT. The entire variable domain, with the rest obtained from reference TRBV28 and TRBJ1-5, is as follows: DVKVTQSSRYLVKRTGEKVFLECVQDMDHENMFWYRQDPGLGLRLIYFSYDVKMKEKGDIPEGYSVSREKKERFSLILESASTNQTSMYLCASYPRAGWDQPQHFGDGTRLSIL.

The rearrangement uses TRBV28 and TRBJ2-1, with a possible D match to TRBD2 (5 bases). The CDR3 is 14 residues long. Germline V CDR1 and CDR2: MDHEN, SYDVKM. The V end lost 2 bases, the J end lost 4 bases, and 9 bases lay between the germline ends. CDR3 residues: CASSLPGSYNEQFF. For the CDR3, the DNA is TGTGCCAGCAGTTTACCTGGGAGTTACAATGAGCAGTTCTTC.

This chain links TRBV9 with TRBJ2-1; D is unclear. V lost 3 bases to trimming and J lost 2 bases, with 6 bases between them. CDR3 size: 13 residues. Germline loops: CDR1 SGDLS, CDR2 YYNGEE. The chain's CDR3 is CASSAHPYNEQFF. The CDR3 nucleotides read TGTGCCAGCAGCGCACACCCCTACAATGAGCAGTTCTTC.

The chain couples TRBV13 to TRBJ2-3; 13 nucleotides line up with TRBD2. Germline V gives CDR1 PRHDT, CDR2 FYEKMQ (reference sequence). Losses at the gene ends were 5 bases for V and 5 bases for J; bases not matched to a gene: 1. The CDR3 extends over 14 amino acids. CDR3 DNA sequence: TGTGCCAGCAGCCGACTAGCGGGAGGAGATACGCAGTATTTT. This gives the protein CASSRLAGGDTQYF.

Comment on this clone: This sample also contains other DNA sequences that code for the same CDR3. V and J are TRBV7-3 and TRBJ2-7, with 11 bases fitting TRBD2. Trimming cost V 5 bases and J 7 bases; bases outside gene matches: 4. The CDR3 contains 13 residues. Per germline, CDR1 SGHTA and CDR2 FQGTGA. The CDR3 spells CASSLGLAGEQYF. The CDR3 DNA is TGTGCCAGCAGCCTAGGACTAGCGGGTGAGCAGTACTTC.

Note on this clone: Within the sample, other DNA sequences also encode this same CDR3. This rearrangement joins TRBV10-3 to TRBJ2-7; unclear D gene. This CDR3 has 15 residues. Trimming took off 0 bases at V and 2 bases at J, with 11 bases between the two ends. The germline V gene has CDR1 ENHRY and CDR2 SYGVKD. DNA of the CDR3: TGTGCCATCAGTGAGTCGACATCCCCCACCTACGAGCAGTACTTC. Translating it yields CAISESTSPTYEQYF.

Concerning this clone: In the same sample, other DNA sequences code for this CDR3. This chain connects TRBV28 to TRBJ2-6, with D perhaps matching TRBD1 (6 bases). The CDR3 contains 16 residues. Trimming removed 3 bases at V and 0 bases at J, with 9 bases between. Germline-derived CDR1 and CDR2 are MDHEN and SYDVKM. The DNA of the CDR3 is TGTGCCAGCAGTTTCATCAGGGGCTCTGGGGCCAACGTCCTGACTTTC. It translates to CASSFIRGSGANVLTF. The complete variable domain, with remaining parts taken from reference TRBV28 and TRBJ2-6, reads DVKVTQSSRYLVKRTGEKVFLECVQDMDHENMFWYRQDPGLGLRLIYFSYDVKMKEKGDIPEGYSVSREKKERFSLILESASTNQTSMYLCASSFIRGSGANVLTFGAGSRLTVL.